A selection of T cell receptor beta chains follows, all from one sample in a study of CD8 T cells in cerebrospinal fluid in Alzheimer's disease. After re-calling the 10x single-cell sequencing reads, TCRdb lists one entry per CDR3 protein, DNA absent. Seen in this sample are around 1,500 distinct CDR3 sequences; the ten most common clones hold 5.6%. What was sequenced was cerebrospinal fluid. The receptor source for this set is a human donor with Alzheimer's disease. CDR3s include the opening cysteine and the closing phenylalanine or tryptophan. Some rows have no size entry. The others give once, few or many, or a class for an expanded clone.

clone_size	v_call	j_call	cdr3_aa
medium-sized	TRBV7-9	TRBJ2-2	CASSLINTGELFF
.	TRBV7-2	TRBJ1-2	CASSPAANYGYTF
medium-sized	TRBV25-1	TRBJ2-3	CASSVKGRISSTDTQYF
medium-sized	TRBV20-1	TRBJ1-1	CSARGGGFSTEAFF
medium-sized	TRBV4-1	TRBJ1-4	CASSRNVRAYATNEKLFF
.	TRBV9	TRBJ2-3	CASSVRSGRTDTQYF
.	TRBV19	TRBJ1-5	CASSSGFGNQPQHF
medium-sized	TRBV2	TRBJ2-2	CASTPGTTNTGELFF
.	TRBV28	TRBJ1-2	CASSLLGGLGYGYTF
medium-sized	TRBV14	TRBJ2-7	CASSQDGTSYFYEQYF
medium-sized	TRBV28	TRBJ2-5	CASSSNVGGKETQYF
.	TRBV5-5	TRBJ1-1	CASSLGGYSAGDFF
medium-sized	TRBV6-1	TRBJ1-2	CASLTGTYNYGYTF
.	TRBV5-6	TRBJ1-2	CASSRIRDTGYTF
.	TRBV12-5	TRBJ1-2	CASGTGLGGYTF
.	TRBV20-1	TRBJ2-1	CSAMGGSGGSSYNEQFF
medium-sized	TRBV11-2	TRBJ2-2	CASSPTGRGAVGGELFF
medium-sized	TRBV9	TRBJ1-2	CASSVALGGLANYGYTF
.	TRBV7-9	TRBJ1-1	CASSRLLYQNTEAFF
.	TRBV5-4	TRBJ2-5	CASSASGGGPQYF
medium-sized	TRBV3-1	TRBJ1-2	CASSQDPGRVNYGYTF
.	TRBV7-2	TRBJ2-7	CASSKGYEQYF
medium-sized	TRBV10-3	TRBJ2-7	CAIGTSAYEQYF
large	TRBV9	TRBJ2-7	CASSTGLGYEQYF
medium-sized	TRBV30	TRBJ1-6	CAWSRVSGNSPLHF
large	TRBV18	TRBJ1-5	CASSPPVTAPGNQPQHF
medium-sized	TRBV7-9	TRBJ1-2	CASSLVGTGGRGYTF